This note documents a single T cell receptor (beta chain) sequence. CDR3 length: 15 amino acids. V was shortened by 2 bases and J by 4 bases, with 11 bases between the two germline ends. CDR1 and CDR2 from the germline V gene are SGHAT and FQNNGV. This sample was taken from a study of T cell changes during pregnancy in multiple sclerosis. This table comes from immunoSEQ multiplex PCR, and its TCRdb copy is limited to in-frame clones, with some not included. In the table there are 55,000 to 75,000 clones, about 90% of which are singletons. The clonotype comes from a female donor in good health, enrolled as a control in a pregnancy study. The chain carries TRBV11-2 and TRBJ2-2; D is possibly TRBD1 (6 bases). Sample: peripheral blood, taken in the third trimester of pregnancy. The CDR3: CASSLNRATTGELFF. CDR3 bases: TGTGCCAGCAGCTTAAACAGGGCTACCACCGGGGAGCTGTTTTTT.